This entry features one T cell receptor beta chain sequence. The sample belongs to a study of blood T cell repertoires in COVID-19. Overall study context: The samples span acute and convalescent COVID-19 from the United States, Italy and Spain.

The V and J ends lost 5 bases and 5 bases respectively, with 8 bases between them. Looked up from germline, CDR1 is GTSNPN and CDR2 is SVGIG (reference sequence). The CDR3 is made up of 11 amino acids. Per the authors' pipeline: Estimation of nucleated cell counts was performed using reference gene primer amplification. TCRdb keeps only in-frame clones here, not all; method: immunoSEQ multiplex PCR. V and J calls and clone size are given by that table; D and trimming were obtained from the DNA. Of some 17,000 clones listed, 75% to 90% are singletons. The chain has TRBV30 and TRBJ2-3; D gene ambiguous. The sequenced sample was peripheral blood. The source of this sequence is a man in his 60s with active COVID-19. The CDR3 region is CAWGLGDTQYF. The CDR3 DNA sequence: TGTGCCTGGGGTCTCGGAGATACGCAGTATTTT.